This TCR beta chain was sequenced during a study of shared clonotypes between healthy human individuals. Whole-study context: Aged between 18 and 49, the donors were a couple of women and a few men.

This clone occurred many times. Its antigen is not known. Other DNA variants within this sample encode the same CDR3. TCRdb's table, derived via immunoSEQ multiplex PCR, lists solely in-frame clones and lacks some. The sample has about 1.1 million clones, 77% seen once. This CDR3 is 13 amino acids long. With V trimmed by 5 bases and J by 5 bases, 4 bases remained unmatched. From germline, CDR1 is GTSNPN and CDR2 SVGIG (reference sequence). Study outcomes and limitations: Memory subsets had estimated richness that was generally smaller than that of naive subsets. The study sampled only blood, and tissue repertoires likely differ.

This chain uses TRBV30 with TRBJ1-5; the match to TRBD1 covers 9 bases. This sequence originates from a man younger than 35 in good health. Some clones in this sample may be carry-over from other donors' samples. The specimen was memory CD4+ T cells from PBMCs. Subset of the sample: CD45RA-negative fraction. The CDR3 DNA follows: TGTGCCTGGGGGGGACAGGGAGATCAGCCCCAGCATTTT. Translation gives CAWGGQGDQPQHF.